This TCR beta chain was identified in a study of STAT3 mutations in large granular lymphocyte leukemia. In the study overall: Among longitudinally sequenced T-LGLL patients, roughly half had canonical activating STAT3 mutations detected. Study findings and constraints: In T-cell large granular lymphocyte leukemia, about half of patients showed multiple immunodominant subclonotypes. Clonal expansion was inferred from samples taken at other timepoints. Sampling intervals varied between patients and samples.

Trimming took off 8 bases at V and 3 bases at J, with 17 bases between the two ends. Germline V gene lookup returns CDR1 MNHEY and CDR2 SVGAGI. CDR3 length: 14 residues. Comments on this clone: The antigen remains unidentified.

Assay used: immunoSEQ multiplex PCR; TCRdb lists only in-frame clones, some missing. The sample shows around 33,000 clones, 60% to 85% of them seen only once. This TCR came from a woman aged 50 to 60 with T-cell large granular lymphocyte leukemia. Some clones in this sample may be carry-over from other donors' samples. The source material was peripheral blood mononuclear cells. This chain links TRBV6-5 with TRBJ2-7; D is uncertain. CDR3 residues: CASGVTSSLYEQYF. CDR3 sequence (DNA): TGTGCCAGCGGAGTTACGTCCAGTCTCTACGAGCAGTACTTC.